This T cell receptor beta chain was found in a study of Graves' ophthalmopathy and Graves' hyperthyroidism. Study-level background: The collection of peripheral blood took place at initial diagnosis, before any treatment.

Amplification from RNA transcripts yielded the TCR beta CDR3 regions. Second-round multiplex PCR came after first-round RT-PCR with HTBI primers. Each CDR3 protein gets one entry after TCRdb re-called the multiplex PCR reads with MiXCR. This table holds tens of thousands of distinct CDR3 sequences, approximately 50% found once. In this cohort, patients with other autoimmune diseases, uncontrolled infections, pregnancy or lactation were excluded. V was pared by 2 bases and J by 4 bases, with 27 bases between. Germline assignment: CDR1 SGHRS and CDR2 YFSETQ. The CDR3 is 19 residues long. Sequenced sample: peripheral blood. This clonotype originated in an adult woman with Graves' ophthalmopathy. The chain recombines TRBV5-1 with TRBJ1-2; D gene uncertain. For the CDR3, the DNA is TGCGCCAGCAGCTTAATCACCTTAGACGGCTCCCCTTCTGTCTATGGCTACACCTTC. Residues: CASSLITLDGSPSVYGYTF.